The T cell receptor beta chain described here comes from a study of control samples from healthy donors and cancer patients (dated by TCRdb to the early 2020s). The method was the immunoSEQ multiplex PCR assay. Drawn from immuneACCESS, this table holds only the in-frame rearrangements with V and J called that TCRdb kept. Clones are partly lost; checked studies trace under half to an unresolved V gene and leave the rest unexplained. The sample contains 80,000 to 100,000 clones, 88% of them found a single time. The ten largest make up approximately 14% of the sample. As concerns this clone: Its specific antigen is unknown. Nothing much larger sits one base from this clone, and base qualities are not available.

CDR1 and CDR2 were assigned from the germline V gene (reference sequence) as DFQATT and SNEGSKA. V ends up 3 bases short and J 0 bases short, with an unmatched junction base count of 5. From the cysteine up to the phenylalanine, the CDR3 has a length of 15 residues. Only the CDR3 DNA is retained, 45 bases long and in frame from the first base. Input material: blood. The V and J segments used are TRBV20-1 and TRBJ2-4, and TRBD2 aligns with 7 junction nucleotides. This receptor was taken from a man aged 30 to 39 in good health. The DNA sequence is given as TGCAGTGCTAGTCCCATAGCGGGAGCCAAAAACATTCAGTACTTC. This encodes CSASPIAGAKNIQYF.